This entry concerns a single TCR beta chain. This table comes from immunoSEQ multiplex PCR, and its TCRdb copy is limited to in-frame clones, with some not included. The table includes over 100,000 clones, 86% detected once. Recruited during active infection, patients (from Seattle) were subsequently followed longitudinally. These data originate in a study of blood T cell repertoires in COVID-19. Study-level information: PBMCs, B-cell-depleted T cells, or T cells were the source of the cDNA or gDNA that made up the material.

Germline CDR1 is KGHDR and CDR2 is SFDVKD. The CDR3 runs 13 residues. V was pared by 4 bases and J by 9 bases, with 4 bases of the junction left unmatched. This TCR came from a woman aged 70 to 79 with COVID-19, enrolled during active disease. The specimen sequenced was peripheral blood. The chain is built from TRBV24-1 and TRBJ2-1; 8 nucleotides agree with TRBD1. The CDR3 bases are TGTGCCACCAGTGAGACAGGGGTACCTGAGCAGTTCTTC. Protein: CATSETGVPEQFF.